This T cell receptor beta chain was recorded in a study of T cell responses to AZD1222 COVID-19 vaccine. Study-level results: Donor demographics were predominantly white British with a female majority; clonal diversity may be underestimated.

Libraries were prepared by immunoSEQ multiplex PCR; TCRdb keeps only in-frame clonotypes and omits some of them. The sample has some 70,000 clones; roughly four fifths are singletons. A word on this clone: Its antigen is unidentified.

The sequencing here drew on peripheral blood, taken on day 0 of AZD1222 vaccination. The source of this sequence is an adult in good health.

Here the CDR3 DNA reads TGTGCCAGCAGAGGGCCTAGCTCCTACAATGAGCAGTTCTTC. It specifies CASRGPSSYNEQFF. The chain links TRBV11-1 to TRBJ2-1; D unresolved. Trimming left V 6 bases short and J 0 bases short, with 9 bases between. There are 14 residues in the CDR3. The germline V gene encodes CDR1 SGHAT and CDR2 FQDESV (reference sequence).